These 24 T cell receptor beta chains came from one sample sequenced in a study of identical twins. TCRdb ran MiXCR on the 5' RACE reads and lists one entry per CDR3 protein. The sample lists hundreds of thousands of distinct CDR3 sequences, around a sixth occurring once. This sample also appeared in a second study, on T cells expressing NK-cell markers.

The specimen was PBMCs. These receptors came from a woman under 30 in good health.

The chain joins TRBV29-1 to TRBJ2-7; tentatively, D is TRBD1 (6 bases). The CDR3 loop spans 13 amino acids. V was trimmed by 5 bases and J by 7 bases, leaving 18 bases between them. Germline V gene lookup returns CDR1 SQVTM and CDR2 ANQGSEA. The CDR3 here is CSVSDPDRPEQYF. The CDR3 DNA sequence: TGCAGCGTTTCGGATCCGGACAGACCAGAGCAGTACTTC.

V gene TRBV3-1 combines with J gene TRBJ2-7; D is ambiguous. The CDR3 contains 14 residues. Germline CDR1 is LGHDT and CDR2 is YNNKEL (reference sequence). V was cut by 4 bases and J by 7 bases, with 17 bases left in between. CDR3 region: CASSPLFLGGEQYF. The DNA for the CDR3 is TGTGCCAGCAGCCCTCTATTTCTTGGCGGAGAGCAGTACTTC.

V and J are TRBV9 and TRBJ2-1; 9 bases line up with TRBD2. CDR3 length: 15 residues. Per the germline V gene, CDR1 is SGDLS and CDR2 is YYNGEE. J was trimmed by 6 bases and V by 2 bases; bases with no gene match: 6. CDR3 DNA sequence: TGTGCCAGCAGCGTCAGGGGACTAGCCATCAATGAGCAGTTCTTC. Translation: CASSVRGLAINEQFF.

This clonotype was counted ten times or more. The genes are TRBV12-3 or TRBV12-4 and TRBJ2-1; the D is unclear. V lost 6 bases to trimming and J lost 0 bases, with 12 bases between them. The CDR3 consists of 15 residues. The CDR3 region is CASRPGPSSYNEQFF. CDR3 bases: TGTGCCAGCAGGCCCGGGCCAAGCTCCTACAATGAGCAGTTCTTC.

The rearrangement uses TRBV29-1 and TRBJ2-1; 11 positions agree with TRBD2. The V gene's germline CDR1 is SQVTM and CDR2 ANQGSEA. The ends lost 5 bases at V and 4 bases at J; junction bases unmatched: 10. The CDR3 totals 16 residues. CDR3 coding DNA: TGCAGCGTTCGTAGCGGGGGGGCCAAAGGATACAATGAGCAGTTCTTC. Translated, it gives CSVRSGGAKGYNEQFF.

This clonotype came up a few times. The chain has TRBV7-9 and TRBJ2-2, with TRBD2 identical over 11 bases. The V gene end was trimmed by 5 bases and the J gene end by 7 bases; junction bases not matched to a gene: 9. CDR3 length: 16 amino acids. Germline-derived CDR1 and CDR2 are SEHNR and FQNEAQ (reference sequence). The CDR3 sequence is CASSPLTSGNHGELFF. DNA for the CDR3: TGTGCCAGCAGCCCCCTGACTAGCGGGAATCACGGGGAGCTGTTTTTT.

The V gene is TRBV6-5, the J gene TRBJ1-2; D is unresolved. The germline gives CDR1 MNHEY, CDR2 SVGAGI. The CDR3 is 14 amino acids. Trimming took 0 bases from V and 7 from J, leaving 12 bases between them. Written as DNA, the CDR3 is TGTGCCAGCAGTTACTCGCCTGGGTCAGGTGGCTACACCTTC. Translating gives CASSYSPGSGGYTF.

V gene TRBV20-1 combines with J gene TRBJ1-1; no clear D. From germline, CDR1 is DFQATT and CDR2 SNEGSKA (reference sequence). The CDR3 has 12 amino acids. The V end was cut by 7 bases, the J end by 1 base, with 10 bases between. The CDR3 DNA is TGCAGTGTAACGGAGGGGAACACTGAAGCTTTCTTT. Protein product: CSVTEGNTEAFF.

This clonotype was seen at least ten times. The genes are TRBV6-1 and TRBJ2-1; 11 nucleotides agree with TRBD2. The CDR3 has 15 residues. The germline V gene encodes CDR1 MNHNS and CDR2 SASEGT. V lost 4 bases to trimming and J lost 2 bases; unmatched junction nucleotides: 1. In DNA form, the CDR3 reads TGTGCCAGCAGTGTAGCGGGAGGGCCCTACAATGAGCAGTTCTTC. Its translation is CASSVAGGPYNEQFF.

The chain combines TRBV12-3 or TRBV12-4 with TRBJ1-6, with D unclear. The CDR3 consists of 14 residues. The V gene lost 5 bases and the J gene lost 5 bases, with 10 bases spanning the gap. Written as DNA, the CDR3 is TGTGCCAGCAGTCTCAGCGTCAATAATTCACCCCTCCACTTT. This encodes CASSLSVNNSPLHF.

This clonotype was seen only a few times. V is TRBV5-1 and J is TRBJ2-1, with 8 nucleotides matching TRBD2. The CDR3 is made up of 15 amino acids. Germline loops: CDR1 SGHRS, CDR2 YFSETQ. After removal of 0 bases from V and 4 bases from J, the junction contained 3 bases not matched to a gene. CDR3 nucleotide sequence: TGCGCCAGCAGCTTGGACGGGAGGGAGTACAATGAGCAGTTCTTC. It translates to CASSLDGREYNEQFF.

The rearrangement links TRBV19 to TRBJ1-1; tentative D call: TRBD1 (5 bases). There are 16 residues in the CDR3. In germline, CDR1 is LNHDA, CDR2 SQIVND (reference sequence). Trimming pared 6 bases from V and 0 bases from J, leaving 17 bases between. The CDR3 DNA sequence: TGTGCCAGTAGGCTAACGGGGAGGGGAATGAACACTGAAGCTTTCTTT. Its protein is CASRLTGRGMNTEAFF.

This clonotype has a handful of counts. The V and J genes are TRBV6-1 and TRBJ2-2; 8 bases are shared with TRBD1. J was trimmed by 8 bases and V by 6 bases; bases with no gene match: 8. The CDR3 runs to 14 residues. Germline V CDR1 and CDR2: MNHNS, SASEGT. The CDR3 region is CASSSRGLVGELFF. The CDR3 DNA sequence: TGTGCCAGCAGCTCCAGGGGGCTAGTGGGGGAGCTGTTTTTT.

This clonotype was counted between two and nine times. This chain uses TRBV18 with TRBJ1-1; D gene uncertain. V lost 8 bases and J lost 1, with 11 bases in between. The CDR3 is 13 amino acids. Germline V gives CDR1 KGHSH, CDR2 LQKENI. In DNA form, the CDR3 reads TGTGCCAGCCGAATACGGGGGAACACTGAAGCTTTCTTT. It encodes CASRIRGNTEAFF.

This clonotype appeared a few times. This sequence joins TRBV7-2 and TRBJ2-5; D unclear. This CDR3 is 14 amino acids long. CDR1 and CDR2 (germline): SGHTA, FQGNSA. V was clipped by 1 base and J by 5 bases, with 11 bases between them. Here the CDR3 DNA reads TGTGCCAGCAGCTTAGGGGAACGGGCGGAGACCCAGTACTTC. This sequence encodes CASSLGERAETQYF.

This chain uses TRBV6-1 with TRBJ1-4, with D possibly matching TRBD1 (5 bases). Trimming left V 3 bases short and J 4 bases short, with 18 bases between. The CDR3 consists of 17 residues. Germline-derived CDR1 and CDR2 are MNHNS and SASEGT. This CDR3 reads CASSEGVLRQGNEKLFF. DNA of the CDR3: TGTGCCAGCAGTGAGGGGGTCCTAAGGCAGGGTAATGAAAAACTGTTTTTT.

The J gene is TRBJ2-1, the V gene TRBV7-6; 9 bases line up with TRBD2. CDR3 length: 15 residues. The V gene end was trimmed by 0 bases and the J gene end by 6 bases; junction bases not matched to a gene: 3. Per germline, CDR1 SGHVS and CDR2 FNYEAQ. CDR3 in DNA: TGTGCCAGCAGCTTAGCCAGCGGGAGGAGCAATGAGCAGTTCTTC. This codes for CASSLASGRSNEQFF. The full variable domain, in which reference TRBV7-6 and TRBJ2-1 provide the parts outside the CDR3, is GAGVSQSPRYKVTKRGQDVALRCDPISGHVSLYWYRQALGQGPEFLTYFNYEAQQDKSGLPNDRFSAERPEGSISTLTIQRTEQRDSAMYRCASSLASGRSNEQFFGPGTRLTVL.

This rearrangement joins TRBV6-1 to TRBJ1-1, with no clear D. Trimming stripped 5 bases from V and 0 bases from J, with 7 bases between. The CDR3 sequence is 13 residues long. From germline, CDR1 is MNHNS and CDR2 SASEGT. The CDR3 DNA reads TGTGCCAGCAGTAAAGGATTGAACACTGAAGCTTTCTTT. Protein: CASSKGLNTEAFF.

Only a few counts were recorded for this clonotype. V gene TRBV5-1 combines with J gene TRBJ2-2; TRBD1 might be the D (6 bases). The V end was cut by 0 bases, the J end by 8 bases, with 8 bases between. This CDR3 has 13 amino acids. Per the germline V gene, CDR1 is SGHRS and CDR2 is YFSETQ. CDR3 protein: CASSLDRVGELFF. The DNA for the CDR3 is TGCGCCAGCAGCTTGGACAGGGTTGGGGAGCTGTTTTTT.

Only a few counts were recorded for this clonotype. This rearrangement joins TRBV29-1 to TRBJ2-3; D may be TRBD1 or TRBD2 (5 bases each). The CDR3 spans 13 residues. V shed 5 bases and J shed 2 bases, with 11 bases lying between them. Germline V gene sequence: CDR1 SQVTM, CDR2 ANQGSEA. CDR3 sequence reads: CSVNPGHTDTQYF. CDR3 bases: TGCAGCGTTAACCCGGGGCACACAGATACGCAGTATTTT.

This clonotype was seen a few times. J is TRBJ2-3 and V is TRBV4-3, with D tentatively TRBD1 (5 bases). Germline V gene data show CDR1 as LGHNA and CDR2 as YSLEER. Trimming cost V 8 bases and J 6 bases, with 9 bases left between them. This CDR3 has 11 amino acids. The CDR3 region is CASPTGDTQYF. CDR3 coding DNA: TGCGCCAGCCCTACAGGTGATACGCAGTATTTT.

The chain recombines TRBV29-1 with TRBJ2-3, with D hard to call. V shed 7 bases and J shed 1 base, with 12 bases lying between them. Germline V lookup: CDR1 SQVTM, CDR2 ANQGSEA. There are 13 residues in the CDR3. The CDR3 DNA is TGCAGCGCCCAGCCGAGCGGCACAGATACGCAGTATTTT. Its protein product is CSAQPSGTDTQYF.

This clonotype was counted only a few times. This chain joins TRBV12-3 or TRBV12-4 and TRBJ2-1; D unresolved. V was clipped by 3 bases and J by 7 bases, with 7 bases between them. The CDR3 contains 12 residues. CDR3 sequence (DNA): TGTGCCAGCAGTTTGATGACGAATGAGCAGTTCTTC. This codes for CASSLMTNEQFF.

This clonotype has only a few counts. The genes are TRBV12-3 or TRBV12-4 and TRBJ2-3, with 14 bases matching TRBD2. V shed 3 bases and J 2 bases; nucleotides not matched to a gene: 13. The CDR3 spans 20 residues. As DNA, the CDR3 is TGTGCCAGCAGTTTCCTTCCGGGACTAGCGGGGGTAGGCCTCACAGATACGCAGTATTTT. It yields the protein CASSFLPGLAGVGLTDTQYF.